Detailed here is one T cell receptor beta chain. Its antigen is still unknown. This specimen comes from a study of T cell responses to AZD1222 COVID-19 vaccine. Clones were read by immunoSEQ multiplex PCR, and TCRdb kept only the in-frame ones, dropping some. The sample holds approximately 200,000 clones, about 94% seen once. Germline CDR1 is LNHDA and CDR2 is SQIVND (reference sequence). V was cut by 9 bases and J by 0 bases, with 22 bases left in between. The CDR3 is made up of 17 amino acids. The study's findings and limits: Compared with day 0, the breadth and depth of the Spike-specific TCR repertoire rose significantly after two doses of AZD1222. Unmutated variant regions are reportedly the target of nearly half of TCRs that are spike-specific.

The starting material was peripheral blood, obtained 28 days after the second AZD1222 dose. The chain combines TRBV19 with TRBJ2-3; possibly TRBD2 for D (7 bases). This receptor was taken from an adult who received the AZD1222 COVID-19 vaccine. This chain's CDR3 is CASAWAGARLSTDTQYF. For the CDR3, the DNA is TGTGCCAGCGCGTGGGCGGGGGCTCGTCTCAGCACAGATACGCAGTATTTT.